The rows below give T cell receptor beta chains drawn from one sample of a study of shared clonotypes between healthy human individuals. Data came from immunoSEQ multiplex PCR; TCRdb stores just in-frame clones and leaves some out. The sample has about 460,000 clones, 60% to 80% seen once; the top ten hold about 12%. Sequencing was done on a sample of PBMCs. The receptors were gathered from a woman between 40 and 50 years old in good health. Some clones in this sample may be carry-over from other donors' samples. The CDR3 runs from the conserved cysteine through the conserved F or W. A D gene is named only where the DNA matches it firmly. Rows give clone size only sometimes, using once, few, many, or a class for an expanded clone.

>TRBJ2-5|-|-|TRBV7-6
TGTGCCAGCAGCCCCTCCATGGGGGCTCGGGAGACCCAGTACTTC
CASSPSMGARETQYF
>TRBJ2-1|TRBD2|-|TRBV9
TGTGCCAGCAGCGTACTAGCGGGTCACAATGAGCAGTTCTTC
CASSVLAGHNEQFF
>TRBJ2-7|-|-|TRBV5-1
TGCGCCAGCAGCTTGTCAGGTTCGGGGGCGGGCTACGAGCAGTACTTC
CASSLSGSGAGYEQYF
>TRBJ2-5|-|-|TRBV28
TGTGCCATCTTGGCGGCAGAGACCCAGTACTTC
CAILAAETQYF
>TRBJ2-7|-|once|TRBV30
TGTGCCTGGAGGAGGGTGGGAGGAAACGAGCAGTACTTC
CAWRRVGGNEQYF
>TRBJ1-2|-|-|TRBV6-1
TGTGCCAGCAGTGAATCGGGGAACAACTATGGCTACACCTTC
CASSESGNNYGYTF
>TRBJ1-4|-|-|TRBV7-8
TGTGCCAGCAGCCCAGGGAGTCAATGGGGTAATGAAAAACTGTTTTTT
CASSPGSQWGNEKLFF
>TRBJ1-2|-|many|TRBV25-1
TGTGCCAGCAGTGAAGGGACGGGACATGAGGGCTACACCTTC
CASSEGTGHEGYTF
>TRBJ1-1|-|-|TRBV30
TGTGCCTGGAAATCGGGACATCGGAACACTGAAGCTTTCTTT
CAWKSGHRNTEAFF
>TRBJ1-1|-|few|TRBV29-1
TGCAGCGTTGAAGCTACGGGGAGAGCTTTCTTT
CSVEATGRAFF
>TRBJ2-7|TRBD1|-|TRBV18
TGTGCCAGCTCACCACCTACAGGGGTAACGCACGAGCAGTACTTC
CASSPPTGVTHEQYF
>TRBJ2-3|-|-|TRBV6-1
TGTGCCAGCAGAGAGGGAGCGGAAAGCACAGATACGCAGTATTTT
CASREGAESTDTQYF
>TRBJ2-7|TRBD1|-|TRBV5-1
TGCGCCAGCAGCTTGGGTCCCCCGGACAGGGGTGGCGAGCAGTACTTC
CASSLGPPDRGGEQYF
>TRBJ1-4|-|-|TRBV21-1
TGTGCCAGCAGAAAATCCGGGACAGGGGGCGGAAAACTGTTTTTT
CASRKSGTGGGKLFF
>TRBJ2-1|-|-|TRBV5-4
TGTGCCAGCAGCTTCCGGGACCCTCCCAATGAGCAGTTCTTC
CASSFRDPPNEQFF
>TRBJ1-5|-|-|TRBV18
TGTGCCAGCTCACCCTCGACAGGCCCTAGCAATCAGCCCCAGCATTTT
CASSPSTGPSNQPQHF
>TRBJ2-1|-|-|TRBV18
TGTGCCAGCTCACCGTGGATGGTATCGAACAATGAGCAGTTCTTC
CASSPWMVSNNEQFF
>TRBJ2-3|-|-|TRBV6-6
TGTGCCAGCAGTATGGGGCGGGACGCAGATACGCAGTATTTT
CASSMGRDADTQYF
>TRBJ1-2|-|-|TRBV29-1
TGCAGCGTTGAGGGCATTAACTATGGCTACACCTTC
CSVEGINYGYTF
>TRBJ2-7|-|-|TRBV15
TGTGCCACCAGCAGAGATCCCGGGTCGGCCTACGAGCAGTACTTC
CATSRDPGSAYEQYF
>TRBJ1-5|TRBD1|-|TRBV28
TGTGCCAGCAGTTGGACAGGGGTGGATCAGCCCCAGCATTTT
CASSWTGVDQPQHF
>TRBJ2-5|-|many|TRBV30
TGTGCCTGGAGTCTGGTAGTGGGAGAGACCCAGTACTTC
CAWSLVVGETQYF